The T cell receptor (beta chain) under discussion was sequenced for a study of response to subunit inactivated influenza vaccine listed by TCRdb under 2018. About the study as a whole: To follow how T cells responded to a trivalent subunit inactivated influenza vaccine, the researchers relied on deep quantitative profiling of the T cell receptor repertoire. Here is what the overall study found, with its caveats: The authors suggested that each seasonal influenza vaccination may recruit only a limited number of new T cells.

V loses 4 bases, J loses 5 bases, and the germline ends lie 8 bases apart. The CDR3 starts with the cysteine, ends with the phenylalanine, and has 12 residues. The kept DNA is CDR3 alone, 36 bases in frame from the first base. CDR1 and CDR2 were assigned from the germline V gene (reference sequence) as DFQATT and SNEGSKA. Library prep was done by RT-PCR. The instrument given in TCRdb is Illumina HiSeq 2500. TCRdb handled the public reads itself, with Q25 trimming in fastp and clone calling in MiXCR, and kept productive beta chains. Records with the same CDR3 protein are collapsed into one entry carrying the most frequent genes and DNA. The sample includes 550,000 to 650,000 distinct CDR3 sequences, with about 12% observed a single time. The top ten clonotypes cover about 9.4% of the sample. As to this clonotype: The antigen it recognizes is unknown. No quality values exist for individual bases; no much larger clone is one base distant.

The sequencing used PBMCs from blood, collected on the day of vaccination. The sequence is built from TRBV20-1 and TRBJ2-2, with an unclear D gene assignment. This clonotype was sampled from a man over 45 who received an inactivated influenza vaccine. Donor details come from another sample of the same person, matched by shared clones. CDR3 region: CSAMKPTGELFF. In nucleotide form, the sequence is TGCAGTGCTATGAAGCCAACCGGGGAGCTGTTTTTT.